The source of this T cell receptor (beta chain) is a study of PD-1 blockade in classical Hodgkin lymphoma. Clones were read by immunoSEQ multiplex PCR, and TCRdb kept only the in-frame ones, dropping some. The repertoire has approximately 26,000 clones, about 76% of them found once; the top ten carry about 19%. Autologous stem cell transplantation was followed by relapse in every patient, and brentuximab vedotin exposure varied. Trimming pared 2 bases from V and 3 bases from J, leaving 11 bases between. This CDR3 is 14 amino acids long. Germline V gene data show CDR1 as SEHNR and CDR2 as FQNEAQ (reference sequence).

The receptor was isolated from a human donor with classical Hodgkin lymphoma. The material was peripheral blood mononuclear cells (PBMCs), obtained before the second cycle of nivolumab. The chain combines TRBV7-9 with TRBJ2-7, with a weak D call TRBD1 (6 bases). The DNA of the CDR3 is TGTGCCAGCAGCTTAACAGGGTCCAACTACGAGCAGTACTTC. Its translation: CASSLTGSNYEQYF.